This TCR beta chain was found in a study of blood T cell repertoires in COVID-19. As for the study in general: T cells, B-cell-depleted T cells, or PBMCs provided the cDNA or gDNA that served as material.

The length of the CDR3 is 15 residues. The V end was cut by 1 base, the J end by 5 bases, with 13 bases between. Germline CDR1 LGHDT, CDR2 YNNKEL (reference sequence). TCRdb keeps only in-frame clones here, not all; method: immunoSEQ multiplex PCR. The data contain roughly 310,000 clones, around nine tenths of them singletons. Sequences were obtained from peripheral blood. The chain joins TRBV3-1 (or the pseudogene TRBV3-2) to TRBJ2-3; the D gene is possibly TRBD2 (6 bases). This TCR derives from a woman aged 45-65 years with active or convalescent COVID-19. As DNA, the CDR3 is TGTGCCAGCAGCCAAGGGGTGGGGGGAGTAGATACGCAGTATTTT. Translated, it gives CASSQGVGGVDTQYF.